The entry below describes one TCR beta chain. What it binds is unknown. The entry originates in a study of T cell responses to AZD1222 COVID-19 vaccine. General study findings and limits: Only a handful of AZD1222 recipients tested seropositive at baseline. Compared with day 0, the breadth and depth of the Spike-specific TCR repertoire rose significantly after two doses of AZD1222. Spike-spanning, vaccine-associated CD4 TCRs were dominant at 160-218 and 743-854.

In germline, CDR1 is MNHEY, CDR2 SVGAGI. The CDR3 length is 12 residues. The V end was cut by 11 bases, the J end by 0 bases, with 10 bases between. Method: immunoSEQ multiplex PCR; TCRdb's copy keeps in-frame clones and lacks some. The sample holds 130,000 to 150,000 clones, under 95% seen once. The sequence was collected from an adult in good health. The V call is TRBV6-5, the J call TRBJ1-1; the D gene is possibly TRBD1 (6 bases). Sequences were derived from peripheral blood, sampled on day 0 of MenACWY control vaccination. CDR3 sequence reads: CAGGRLNTEAFF. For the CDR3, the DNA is TGTGCCGGGGGCAGGTTGAACACTGAAGCTTTCTTT.